This T cell receptor (beta chain) originates from a study of Graves' ophthalmopathy and Graves' hyperthyroidism. Whole-study context: The study drew peripheral blood at initial diagnosis, before any treatment. Study-wide points: The model predicted ophthalmopathy progression with over 60% sensitivity and around 72% specificity. Sensitivity reached approximately 89% and specificity about 81% for a 13-signature model separating ophthalmopathy from stable hyperthyroidism.

Diagnosis was based on clinical symptoms, serum thyroxine, TRAb, thyroid ultrasound and orbital computed tomography. Amplification from RNA transcripts yielded the TCR beta CDR3 regions. RT-PCR with HTBI primers came first, then second-round multiplex PCR. TCRdb ran MiXCR on the multiplex PCR reads and lists one entry per CDR3 protein. The sample has hundreds of thousands of distinct CDR3 sequences; about a fifth are singletons. Trimming removed 3 bases at V and 5 bases at J, with 13 bases between. CDR1 and CDR2 from the germline V gene are SEHNR and FQNEAQ (reference sequence). The CDR3 runs 14 residues. This clonotype was seen repeatedly, ten times or more. Its antigen is still unknown.

This clonotype originated in a young woman with stable Graves' hyperthyroidism. Some clones in this sample may be carry-over from other donors' samples. The J gene is TRBJ1-2, the V gene TRBV7-9; D is uncertain. The sample taken for sequencing was peripheral blood. This CDR3 reads CASSFEGRRYGYTF. The CDR3 DNA sequence: TGTGCCAGCAGCTTTGAGGGCAGGAGATATGGCTACACCTTC. Using reference TRBV7-9 and TRBJ1-2 for the parts outside the CDR3, the full variable domain is DTGVSQNPRHKITKRGQNVTFRCDPISEHNRLYWYRQTLGQGPEFLTYFQNEAQLEKSRLLSDRFSAERPKGSFSTLEIQRTEQGDSAMYLCASSFEGRRYGYTFGSGTRLTVV.